The present T cell receptor beta chain was sequenced within a study of blood T cell repertoires in COVID-19. Study overall: There were acute and convalescent COVID-19 samples, and they came from the United States, Italy and Spain. Sample material is recorded as cDNA or gDNA derived from T cells, B-cell-depleted T cells, or PBMCs.

Living in under 30 US areas, the participants were between roughly 18 and 90 years of age. There are 18 residues in the CDR3. In germline, CDR1 is MGHRA, CDR2 YSYEKL. V lost 1 base to trimming and J lost 5 bases; unmatched junction nucleotides: 13. Original processing methods: From reference gene primer amplification, estimates of nucleated cell counts were derived. Profiled with immunoSEQ multiplex PCR; TCRdb holds only in-frame clones, not every one. V and J calls plus clone size are reproduced from that table; the DNA served to infer D and trimming. The sample records about 480,000 clones, roughly nine tenths being singletons.

The chain uses TRBV4-1 and TRBJ2-2, with 7 bases matching TRBD2. The origin of this receptor is a woman aged 18-35 years with acute COVID-19. Specimen: PBMCs or T cells enriched from blood (not recorded which). The CDR3 loop is CASSQVSGGSGWTGELFF. Here the CDR3 DNA reads TGCGCCAGCAGCCAAGTATCGGGCGGGAGTGGTTGGACCGGGGAGCTGTTTTTT.